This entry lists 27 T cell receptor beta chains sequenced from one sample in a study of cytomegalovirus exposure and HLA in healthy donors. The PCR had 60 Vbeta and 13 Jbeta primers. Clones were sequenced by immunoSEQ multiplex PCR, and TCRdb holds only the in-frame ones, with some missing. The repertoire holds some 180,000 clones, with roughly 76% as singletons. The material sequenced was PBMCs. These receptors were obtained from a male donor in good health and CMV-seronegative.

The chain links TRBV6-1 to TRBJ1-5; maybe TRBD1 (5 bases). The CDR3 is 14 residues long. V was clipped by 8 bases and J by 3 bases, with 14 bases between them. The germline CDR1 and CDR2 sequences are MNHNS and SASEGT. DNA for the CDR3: TGTGCCAGCCGCGGGGCGCGGGACAATCAGCCCCAGCATTTT. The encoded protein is CASRGARDNQPQHF.

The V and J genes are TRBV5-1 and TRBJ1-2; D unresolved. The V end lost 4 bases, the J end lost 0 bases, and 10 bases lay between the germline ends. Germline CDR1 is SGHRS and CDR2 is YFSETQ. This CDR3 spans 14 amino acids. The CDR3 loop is CASSGGNANYGYTF. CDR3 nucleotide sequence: TGCGCCAGCAGCGGCGGGAACGCTAACTATGGCTACACCTTC.

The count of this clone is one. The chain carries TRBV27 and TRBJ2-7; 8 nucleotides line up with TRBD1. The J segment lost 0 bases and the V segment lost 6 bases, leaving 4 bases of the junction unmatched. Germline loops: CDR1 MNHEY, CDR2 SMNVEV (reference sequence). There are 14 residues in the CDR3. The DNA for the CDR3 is TGTGCCAGCAGCTTCGACAGGGGCTCCTACGAGCAGTACTTC. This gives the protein CASSFDRGSYEQYF.

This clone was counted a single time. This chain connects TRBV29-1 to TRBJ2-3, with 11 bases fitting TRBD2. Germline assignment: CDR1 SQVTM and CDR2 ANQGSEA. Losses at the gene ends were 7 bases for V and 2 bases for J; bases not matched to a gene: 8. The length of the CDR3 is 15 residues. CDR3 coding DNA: TGCAGCGCCGAACGACTAGCGGGGCACACAGATACGCAGTATTTT. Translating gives CSAERLAGHTDTQYF.

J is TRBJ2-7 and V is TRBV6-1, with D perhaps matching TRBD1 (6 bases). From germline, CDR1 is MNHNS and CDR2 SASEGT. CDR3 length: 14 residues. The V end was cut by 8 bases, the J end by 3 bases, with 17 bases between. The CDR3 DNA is TGTGCCAGCCAGAGAACAGGGTTACACTACGAGCAGTACTTC. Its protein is CASQRTGLHYEQYF.

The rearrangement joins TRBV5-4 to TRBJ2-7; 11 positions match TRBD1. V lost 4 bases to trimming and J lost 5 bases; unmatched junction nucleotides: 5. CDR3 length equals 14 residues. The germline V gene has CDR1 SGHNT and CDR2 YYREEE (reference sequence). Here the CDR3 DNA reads TGTGCCAGCAGCGCGAGGACAGGGGGCGACGAGCAGTACTTC. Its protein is CASSARTGGDEQYF.

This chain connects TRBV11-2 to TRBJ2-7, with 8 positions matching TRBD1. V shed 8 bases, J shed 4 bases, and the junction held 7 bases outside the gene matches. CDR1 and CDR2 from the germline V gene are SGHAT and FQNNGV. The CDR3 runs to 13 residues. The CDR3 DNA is TGTGCCAGCGGGATGAACAGGGGGTACGAGCAGTACTTC. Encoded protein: CASGMNRGYEQYF.

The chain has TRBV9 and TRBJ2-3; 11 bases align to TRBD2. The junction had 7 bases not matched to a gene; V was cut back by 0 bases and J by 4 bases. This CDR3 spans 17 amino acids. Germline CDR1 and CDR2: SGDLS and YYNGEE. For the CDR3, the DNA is TGTGCCAGCAGCGTAGTCAGGGGACTAGCGGCCCCAGATACGCAGTATTTT. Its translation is CASSVVRGLAAPDTQYF. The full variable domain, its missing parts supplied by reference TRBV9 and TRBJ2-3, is DSGVTQTPKHLITATGQRVTLRCSPRSGDLSVYWYQQSLDQGLQFLIQYYNGEERAKGNILERFSAQQFPDLHSELNLSSLELGDSALYFCASSVVRGLAAPDTQYFGPGTRLTVL.

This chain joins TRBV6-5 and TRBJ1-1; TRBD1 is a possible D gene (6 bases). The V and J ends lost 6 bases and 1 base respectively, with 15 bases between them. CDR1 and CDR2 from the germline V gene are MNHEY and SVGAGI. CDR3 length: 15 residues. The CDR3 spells CASRRAGAPNTEAFF. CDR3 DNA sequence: TGTGCCAGCAGGAGGGCAGGGGCGCCGAACACTGAAGCTTTCTTT.

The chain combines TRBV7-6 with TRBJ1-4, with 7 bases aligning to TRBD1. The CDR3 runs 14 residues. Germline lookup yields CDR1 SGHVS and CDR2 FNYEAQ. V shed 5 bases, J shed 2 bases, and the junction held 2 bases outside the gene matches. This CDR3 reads CASSRGQTNEKLFF. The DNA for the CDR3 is TGTGCCAGCAGCCGGGGACAGACTAATGAAAAACTGTTTTTT.

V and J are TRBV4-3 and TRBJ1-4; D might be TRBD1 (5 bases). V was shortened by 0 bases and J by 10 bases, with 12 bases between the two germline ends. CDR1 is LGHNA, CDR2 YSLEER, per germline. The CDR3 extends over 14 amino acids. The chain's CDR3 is CASSQDTGAGKLFF. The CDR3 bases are TGCGCCAGCAGCCAAGATACAGGAGCCGGAAAACTGTTTTTT.

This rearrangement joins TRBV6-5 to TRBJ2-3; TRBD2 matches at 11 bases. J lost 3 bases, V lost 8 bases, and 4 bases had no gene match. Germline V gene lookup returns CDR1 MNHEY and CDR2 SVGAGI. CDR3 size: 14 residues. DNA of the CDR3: TGTGCCAGCGGTGTAGCGGGGGGGACAGATACGCAGTATTTT. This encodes CASGVAGGTDTQYF.

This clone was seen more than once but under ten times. The DNA of the CDR3 is TGTGCCAGCAGCTCGGGACAGGGGATCTATGGCTACACCTTC. It yields the protein CASSSGQGIYGYTF. The chain employs TRBV7-2 and TRBJ1-2; 10 bases map to TRBD1. Germline lookup yields CDR1 SGHTA and CDR2 FQGNSA. The length of the CDR3 is 14 residues. The ends lost 4 bases at V and 4 bases at J; junction bases unmatched: 3.

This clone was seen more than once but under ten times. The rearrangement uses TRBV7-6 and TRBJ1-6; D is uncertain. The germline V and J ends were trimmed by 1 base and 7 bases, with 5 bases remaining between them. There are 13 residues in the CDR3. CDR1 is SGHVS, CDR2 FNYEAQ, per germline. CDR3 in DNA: TGTGCCAGCAGCTTAGGCCGGAATTCACCCCTCCACTTT. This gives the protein CASSLGRNSPLHF.

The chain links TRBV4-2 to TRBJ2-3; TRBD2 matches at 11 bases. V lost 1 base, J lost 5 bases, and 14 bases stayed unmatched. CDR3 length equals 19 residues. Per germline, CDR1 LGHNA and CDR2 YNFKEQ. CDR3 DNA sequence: TGTGCCAGCAGCCAAGCCCCATTGGGTAGCGGGGGGGCGATAGATACGCAGTATTTT. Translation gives CASSQAPLGSGGAIDTQYF.

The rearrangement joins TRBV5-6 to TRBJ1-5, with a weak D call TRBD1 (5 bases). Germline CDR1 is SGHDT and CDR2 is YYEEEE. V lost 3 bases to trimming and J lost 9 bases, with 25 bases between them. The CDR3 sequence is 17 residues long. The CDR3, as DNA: TGTGCCAGCAGCTCAACGTCCGCAGGGCTTAATCAGGGGCCCCAGCATTTT. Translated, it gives CASSSTSAGLNQGPQHF. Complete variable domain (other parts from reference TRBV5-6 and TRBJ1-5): DAGVTQSPTHLIKTRGQQVTLRCSPKSGHDTVSWYQQALGQGPQFIFQYYEEEERQRGNFPDRFSGHQFPNYSSELNVNALLLGDSALYLCASSSTSAGLNQGPQHFGDGTRLSIL.

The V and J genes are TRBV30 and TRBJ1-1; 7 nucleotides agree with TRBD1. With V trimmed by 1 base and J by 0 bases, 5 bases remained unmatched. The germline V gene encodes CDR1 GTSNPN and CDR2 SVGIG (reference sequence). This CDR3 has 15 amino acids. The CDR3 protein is CAWSGAGGLNTEAFF. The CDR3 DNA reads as TGTGCCTGGAGTGGGGCAGGGGGATTGAACACTGAAGCTTTCTTT.

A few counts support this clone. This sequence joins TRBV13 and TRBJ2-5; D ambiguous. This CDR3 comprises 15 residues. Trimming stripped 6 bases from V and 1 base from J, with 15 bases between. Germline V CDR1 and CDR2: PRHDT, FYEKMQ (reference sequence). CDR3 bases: TGTGCCAGCAGTGATTTTGGCAGAAGCCAAGAGACCCAGTACTTC. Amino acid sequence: CASSDFGRSQETQYF.

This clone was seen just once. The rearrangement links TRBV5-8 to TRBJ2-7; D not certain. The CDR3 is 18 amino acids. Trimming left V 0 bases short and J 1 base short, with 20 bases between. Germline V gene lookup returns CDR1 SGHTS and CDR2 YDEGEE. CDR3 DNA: TGTGCCAGCAGCTTGGTAGTTGTCTCGGGTCCAACATCCTACGAGCAGTACTTC. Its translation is CASSLVVVSGPTSYEQYF.

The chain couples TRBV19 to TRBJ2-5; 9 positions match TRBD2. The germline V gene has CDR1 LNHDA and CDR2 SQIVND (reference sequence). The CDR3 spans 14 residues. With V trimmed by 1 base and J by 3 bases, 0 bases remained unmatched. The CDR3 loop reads CASSIGTSEETQYF. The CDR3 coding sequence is TGTGCCAGTAGTATAGGGACTAGCGAAGAGACCCAGTACTTC. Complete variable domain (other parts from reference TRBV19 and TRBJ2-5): DGGITQSPKYLFRKEGQNVTLSCEQNLNHDAMYWYRQDPGQGLRLIYYSQIVNDFQKGDIAEGYSVSREKKESFPLTVTSAQKNPTAFYLCASSIGTSEETQYFGPGTRLLVL.

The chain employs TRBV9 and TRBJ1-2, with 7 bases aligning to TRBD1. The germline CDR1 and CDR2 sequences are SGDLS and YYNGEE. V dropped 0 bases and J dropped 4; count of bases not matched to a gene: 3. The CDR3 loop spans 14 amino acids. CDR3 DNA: TGTGCCAGCAGCGTAGAGGGACAGTCCTATGGCTACACCTTC. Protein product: CASSVEGQSYGYTF.

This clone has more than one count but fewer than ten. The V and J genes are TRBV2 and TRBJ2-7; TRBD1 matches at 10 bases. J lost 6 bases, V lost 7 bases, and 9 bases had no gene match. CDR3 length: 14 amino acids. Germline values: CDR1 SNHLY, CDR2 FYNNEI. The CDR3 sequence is CASTPDRGVGEQYF. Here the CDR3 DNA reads TGTGCCAGCACCCCGGACAGGGGGGTCGGCGAGCAGTACTTC.

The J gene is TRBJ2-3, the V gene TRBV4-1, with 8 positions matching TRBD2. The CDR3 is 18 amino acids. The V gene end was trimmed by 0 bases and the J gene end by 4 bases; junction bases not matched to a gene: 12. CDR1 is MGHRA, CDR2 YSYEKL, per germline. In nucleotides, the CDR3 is TGCGCCAGCAGCCAAGATGGGCCGGGGGGGAGTTGGTCAGATACGCAGTATTTT. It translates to CASSQDGPGGSWSDTQYF.

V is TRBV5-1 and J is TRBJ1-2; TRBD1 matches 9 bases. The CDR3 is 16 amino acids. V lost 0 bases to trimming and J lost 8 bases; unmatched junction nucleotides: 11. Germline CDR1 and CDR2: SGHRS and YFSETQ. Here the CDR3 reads CASSLGLGTGLGGYTF. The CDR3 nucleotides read TGCGCCAGCAGCTTGGGTCTAGGGACAGGGCTTGGAGGCTACACCTTC.

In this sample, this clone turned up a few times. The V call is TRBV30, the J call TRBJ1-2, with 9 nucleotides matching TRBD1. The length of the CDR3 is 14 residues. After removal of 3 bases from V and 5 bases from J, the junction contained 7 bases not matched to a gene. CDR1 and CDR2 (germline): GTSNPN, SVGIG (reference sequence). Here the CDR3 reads CAWRGDRGSYGYTF. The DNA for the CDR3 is TGTGCCTGGAGGGGAGACAGGGGGTCGTATGGCTACACCTTC.

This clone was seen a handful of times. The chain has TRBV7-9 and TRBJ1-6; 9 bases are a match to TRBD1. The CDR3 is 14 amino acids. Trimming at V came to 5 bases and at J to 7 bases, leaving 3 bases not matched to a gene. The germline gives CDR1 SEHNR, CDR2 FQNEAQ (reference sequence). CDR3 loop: CASSRDRENSPLHF. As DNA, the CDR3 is TGTGCCAGCAGCCGGGACAGGGAAAATTCACCCCTCCACTTT.

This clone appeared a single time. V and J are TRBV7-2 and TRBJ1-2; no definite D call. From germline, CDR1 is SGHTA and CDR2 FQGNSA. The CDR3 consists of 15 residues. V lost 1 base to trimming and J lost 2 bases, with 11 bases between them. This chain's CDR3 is CASSLDVSANYGYTF. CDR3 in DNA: TGTGCCAGCAGCTTAGACGTGAGCGCGAACTATGGCTACACCTTC.